This T cell receptor beta chain emerged from a study of T cells in Graves' hyperthyroidism and ophthalmopathy. General study results and limits: A median roughly six months before onset, the model predicted ophthalmopathy. Patients with ophthalmopathy were separated from those with stable hyperthyroidism by a 13 V-J model.

To note about this clonotype: Its specificity is unknown.

Amplified TCR beta CDR3 regions came from RNA transcripts. When the TCR CDR3 underwent first-round RT-PCR, the HTBI primer set was used. TCRdb passed the multiplex PCR reads through MiXCR, listing each CDR3 protein once. The sample shows fewer than 750,000 distinct CDR3 sequences, around 46% of them seen only once. The V end was cut by 7 bases, the J end by 6 bases, with 9 bases between. The CDR3 has 10 amino acids. CDR1 and CDR2 from the germline V gene are SQVTM and ANQGSEA. The hyperthyroidism patients had all been newly diagnosed, and their disease duration was under 2 months. Their ages ranged from 18 to 65 years.

The sequenced sample consisted of peripheral blood or thyroid tissue (not recorded which). This chain links TRBV29-1 with TRBJ1-2, with D perhaps TRBD1 (5 bases). The sequence was collected from a young woman with Graves' hyperthyroidism. The DNA for the CDR3 is TGCAGCGCTCAGGGAGATGGCTACACCTTC. It specifies CSAQGDGYTF.